Included here is one TCR beta chain sequence, with context. A read error may account for a junction end that differs from germline. Assay used: immunoSEQ multiplex PCR; TCRdb lists only in-frame clones, some missing. The sample contains a few hundred thousand clones, about 90% of which appear only once. The CDR3 runs to 13 residues. Germline CDR1 SNHLY, CDR2 FYNNEI. The data were obtained in a study of blood T cell repertoires in COVID-19. J is TRBJ1-1 and V is TRBV2, with 9 bases lining up with TRBD1. The sample was peripheral blood. The receptor's source is a man aged 40-49 years with active or convalescent COVID-19. CDR3 in DNA: TGTGCCAGCAGTCTCCAGGCGGGACAGGGTCTACCCTTT. Its translation is CASSLQAGQGLPF. Drawing the rest from reference TRBV2 and TRBJ1-1, the complete variable domain is EPEVTQTPSHQVTQMGQEVILRCVPISNHLYFYWYRQILGQKVEFLVSFYNNEISEKSEIFDDQFSVERPDGSNFTLKIRSTKLEDSAMYFCASSLQAGQGLPFGQGTRLTVV.